This TCR beta chain originates from a study of control samples from healthy donors and cancer patients. Clones were sequenced by immunoSEQ multiplex PCR, and TCRdb holds only the in-frame ones, with some missing. The table includes about 150,000 clones, roughly 94% detected once. The receptor was isolated from a man aged 55-75 years with colorectal cancer. The sample comprised PBMCs.

CDR3: CASATRSQPQHF. Written as DNA, the CDR3 is TGTGCCAGCGCCACCCGCTCTCAGCCCCAGCATTTT. The chain joins TRBV2 to TRBJ1-5; D call uncertain. Trimming stripped 8 bases from V and 6 bases from J, with 11 bases between. From germline, CDR1 is SNHLY and CDR2 FYNNEI. This CDR3 comprises 12 residues.